The rows below give T cell receptor beta chains drawn from one sample of a study of regulatory and conventional T cells in RAG deficiency. TCRdb's copy holds only in-frame clones and misses some; the assay was immunoSEQ multiplex PCR. The sample lists about 46,000 clones; over 80% were seen once. Separately, the same data were catalogued under a study of regulatory T cells.

The specimen was CD4+ effector T cells sorted from blood. The origin of the receptors is a human donor in good health. Both conserved end residues are part of each CDR3. The order of the fields is CDR3 length, J gene, clone size, D gene, V gene, CDR3 DNA, CDR3 protein. A D gene is named only where the DNA matches it firmly. The size entry is marked missing in some rows and otherwise reads once, few, many or a size class.

cdr3_length: 14
j_call: TRBJ2-1
clone_size: .
d_call: .
v_call: TRBV6-5
cdr3_nt: TGTGCCAGCAGGCCCGGAGGGGCCTACAATGAGCAGTTCTTC
cdr3_aa: CASRPGGAYNEQFF

cdr3_length: 17
j_call: TRBJ2-1
clone_size: .
d_call: TRBD1
v_call: TRBV28
cdr3_nt: TGTGCCAGCAGTTTACCAACCGGGACAGGAGGTTACAATGAGCAGTTCTTC
cdr3_aa: CASSLPTGTGGYNEQFF

cdr3_length: 16
j_call: TRBJ1-3
clone_size: .
d_call: .
v_call: TRBV9
cdr3_nt: TGTGCCAGCAGCGTAGCTCCCGGGGGCGGTGGAAACACCATATATTTT
cdr3_aa: CASSVAPGGGGNTIYF

cdr3_length: 15
j_call: TRBJ2-5
clone_size: .
d_call: TRBD1
v_call: TRBV5-8
cdr3_nt: TGTGCCAGCAGCTTACAGGGGAGCTCCGGGGAGACCCAGTACTTC
cdr3_aa: CASSLQGSSGETQYF

cdr3_length: 16
j_call: TRBJ2-5
clone_size: .
d_call: .
v_call: TRBV9
cdr3_nt: TGTGCCAGCAGCCCCCACGCGCGGGCGTACCAAGAGACCCAGTACTTC
cdr3_aa: CASSPHARAYQETQYF

cdr3_length: 13
j_call: TRBJ2-1
clone_size: .
d_call: TRBD1
v_call: TRBV6-1
cdr3_nt: TGTGCCAGCAGTAGGGGACAGTACAATGAGCAGTTCTTC
cdr3_aa: CASSRGQYNEQFF

cdr3_length: 19
j_call: TRBJ2-3
clone_size: .
d_call: TRBD2
v_call: TRBV7-9
cdr3_nt: TGTGCCAGCAGCCAAAACGAGCGTGCTAGCGGGATTTGGACAGATACGCAGTATTTT
cdr3_aa: CASSQNERASGIWTDTQYF

cdr3_length: 14
j_call: TRBJ1-1
clone_size: .
d_call: TRBD1
v_call: TRBV7-8
cdr3_nt: TGTGCCAGCAGCTTAGCAAAACAGGGGGCTGAAGCTTTCTTT
cdr3_aa: CASSLAKQGAEAFF

cdr3_length: 16
j_call: TRBJ2-3
clone_size: .
d_call: .
v_call: TRBV6-4
cdr3_nt: TGTGCCAGCAGAGAGTCGGGGACCCTTAGCACAGATACGCAGTATTTT
cdr3_aa: CASRESGTLSTDTQYF

cdr3_length: 15
j_call: TRBJ2-3
clone_size: .
d_call: TRBD1
v_call: TRBV6-6
cdr3_nt: TGTGCCAGCAGTAGACAGGGAGTGGGTAGGGATACGCAGTATTTT
cdr3_aa: CASSRQGVGRDTQYF

cdr3_length: 15
j_call: TRBJ1-2
clone_size: .
d_call: .
v_call: TRBV6-6
cdr3_nt: TGTGCCAGCAGTCCTTACCAGGGACGTCGGTATGGCTACACCTTC
cdr3_aa: CASSPYQGRRYGYTF

cdr3_length: 15
j_call: TRBJ1-1
clone_size: once
d_call: TRBD1
v_call: TRBV6-1
cdr3_nt: TGTGCCGGCAGTATTGGGGACAGGCCGGCCACTGAAGCTTTCTTT
cdr3_aa: CAGSIGDRPATEAFF

cdr3_length: 13
j_call: TRBJ1-6
clone_size: .
d_call: .
v_call: TRBV30
cdr3_nt: TGTGCCGGACGACAGGAGTATAATTCACCCCTCCACTTT
cdr3_aa: CAGRQEYNSPLHF

cdr3_length: 14
j_call: TRBJ2-1
clone_size: .
d_call: TRBD2
v_call: TRBV19
cdr3_nt: TGTGCCAGTAGTTTTTCTGGGACTATAAATGAGCAGTTCTTC
cdr3_aa: CASSFSGTINEQFF

cdr3_length: 11
j_call: TRBJ1-1
clone_size: .
d_call: .
v_call: TRBV27
cdr3_nt: TGTGCCAGCAAAGAGGGCACTGAAGCTTTCTTT
cdr3_aa: CASKEGTEAFF

cdr3_length: 14
j_call: TRBJ1-6
clone_size: few
d_call: TRBD1
v_call: TRBV7-9
cdr3_nt: TGTGCCAGCAGCGCGACAGGGGTGGCTTCACCCCTCCACTTT
cdr3_aa: CASSATGVASPLHF

cdr3_length: 14
j_call: TRBJ1-2
clone_size: once
d_call: TRBD1
v_call: TRBV6-1
cdr3_nt: TGTGCCAGCAGCAGGGACAGCGGATCTTATGGCTACACCTTC
cdr3_aa: CASSRDSGSYGYTF

cdr3_length: 15
j_call: TRBJ2-3
clone_size: once
d_call: TRBD1
v_call: TRBV5-1
cdr3_nt: TGCGCCAGCAGCGTAGACAGGGGGCTCACAGATACGCAGTATTTT
cdr3_aa: CASSVDRGLTDTQYF

cdr3_length: 15
j_call: TRBJ2-2
clone_size: .
d_call: TRBD2
v_call: TRBV7-9
cdr3_nt: TGTGCCAGCAGCTTAGGTCCTAGCGGGGCCGGGGAGCTGTTTTTT
cdr3_aa: CASSLGPSGAGELFF

cdr3_length: 13
j_call: TRBJ2-7
clone_size: few
d_call: TRBD1
v_call: TRBV29-1
cdr3_nt: TGCAGCGGGGGACAGGGGACGGGCTACGAGCAGTACTTC
cdr3_aa: CSGGQGTGYEQYF

cdr3_length: 18
j_call: TRBJ1-1
clone_size: .
d_call: .
v_call: TRBV9
cdr3_nt: TGTGCCAGCAGCGTAGGGTCGCGTGTGGGGGGACTAGGCACTGAAGCTTTCTTT
cdr3_aa: CASSVGSRVGGLGTEAFF

cdr3_length: 14
j_call: TRBJ2-7
clone_size: .
d_call: .
v_call: TRBV11-2
cdr3_nt: TGTGCCAGCAGTTCCCGTGCCCTTATCCACGAGCAGTACTTC
cdr3_aa: CASSSRALIHEQYF

cdr3_length: 15
j_call: TRBJ1-1
clone_size: .
d_call: TRBD1
v_call: TRBV27
cdr3_nt: TGTGCCAGCAGCCCCCGGACAGGTTCATACACTGAAGCTTTCTTT
cdr3_aa: CASSPRTGSYTEAFF

cdr3_length: 15
j_call: TRBJ2-2
clone_size: .
d_call: .
v_call: TRBV14
cdr3_nt: TGTGCCAGCAGCCGGGTCCAGGTGAACACCGGGGAGCTGTTTTTT
cdr3_aa: CASSRVQVNTGELFF

cdr3_length: 15
j_call: TRBJ1-1
clone_size: .
d_call: .
v_call: TRBV15
cdr3_nt: TGTGCCACCAGCAGAGCCAGGCTGGGGGACACTGAAGCTTTCTTT
cdr3_aa: CATSRARLGDTEAFF

cdr3_length: 13
j_call: TRBJ2-2
clone_size: .
d_call: TRBD1
v_call: TRBV25-1
cdr3_nt: TGTGCCAGCAGGACAGGGAGCACCGGGGAGCTGTTTTTT
cdr3_aa: CASRTGSTGELFF

cdr3_length: 15
j_call: TRBJ2-2
clone_size: .
d_call: TRBD2
v_call: TRBV29-1
cdr3_nt: TGCAGCGTTGTAGTGCTAGCGGCGAACACCGGGGAGCTGTTTTTT
cdr3_aa: CSVVVLAANTGELFF

cdr3_length: 14
j_call: TRBJ2-6
clone_size: .
d_call: .
v_call: TRBV5-4
cdr3_nt: TGTGCCAGCAGTTGGGGGGACGGGGCCAACGTCCTGACTTTC
cdr3_aa: CASSWGDGANVLTF

cdr3_length: 14
j_call: TRBJ2-7
clone_size: .
d_call: TRBD2
v_call: TRBV11-2
cdr3_nt: TGTGCCAGCAGCCGTCTAGCGGGGGGCATGGAGCAGTACTTC
cdr3_aa: CASSRLAGGMEQYF

cdr3_length: 13
j_call: TRBJ1-2
clone_size: few
d_call: .
v_call: TRBV30
cdr3_nt: TGTGCCTGGAGTGTTCAGCAGATCTATGGCTACACCTTC
cdr3_aa: CAWSVQQIYGYTF

cdr3_length: 14
j_call: TRBJ2-1
clone_size: .
d_call: .
v_call: TRBV5-8
cdr3_nt: TGTGCCAGCAGTATAGGCCGGGGGGCCCCCCGGGAGTTCTTC
cdr3_aa: CASSIGRGAPREFF

cdr3_length: 13
j_call: TRBJ1-2
clone_size: .
d_call: .
v_call: TRBV28
cdr3_nt: TGTGCCAGCAGTTTCCCAGGGTCGGATGGCTACACCTTC
cdr3_aa: CASSFPGSDGYTF

cdr3_length: 15
j_call: TRBJ1-2
clone_size: .
d_call: TRBD1
v_call: TRBV2
cdr3_nt: TGTGCCACCAAGAACTTAAGAAGGGGGCGGGGAGGCTACACCTTC
cdr3_aa: CATKNLRRGRGGYTF

cdr3_length: 16
j_call: TRBJ2-2
clone_size: .
d_call: TRBD2
v_call: TRBV27
cdr3_nt: TGTGCCAGCAGTCCATGGACTAGCCGGCTGAGCCGGGAGCTGTTTTTT
cdr3_aa: CASSPWTSRLSRELFF

cdr3_length: 17
j_call: TRBJ1-4
clone_size: .
d_call: TRBD1
v_call: TRBV6-1
cdr3_nt: TGTGCCAGCAGTGGGGGAGAGGGGGCAGCAACTAATGAAAAACTGTTTTTT
cdr3_aa: CASSGGEGAATNEKLFF

cdr3_length: 16
j_call: TRBJ2-3
clone_size: .
d_call: TRBD2
v_call: TRBV6-6
cdr3_nt: TGTGCCAGCACTCAAAGGACTAGCGGAAGCACAGATACGCAGTATTTT
cdr3_aa: CASTQRTSGSTDTQYF

cdr3_length: 16
j_call: TRBJ2-3
clone_size: .
d_call: .
v_call: TRBV27
cdr3_nt: TGTGCCAGCAGTTTACCCTCCGGGACTCCAACAGATACGCAGTATTTT
cdr3_aa: CASSLPSGTPTDTQYF

cdr3_length: 15
j_call: TRBJ1-1
clone_size: .
d_call: TRBD1
v_call: TRBV2
cdr3_nt: TGTGCCAGCAGTTCCGACAGGGGGCTGAACACTGAAGCTTTCTTT
cdr3_aa: CASSSDRGLNTEAFF

cdr3_length: 17
j_call: TRBJ1-5
clone_size: .
d_call: TRBD1
v_call: TRBV5-4
cdr3_nt: TGTGCCAGCAGCCTAGGAGGGACAGGCCCGACAGGAGAGCCCCAGCATTTT
cdr3_aa: CASSLGGTGPTGEPQHF

cdr3_length: 13
j_call: TRBJ1-5
clone_size: .
d_call: .
v_call: TRBV6-1
cdr3_nt: TGTGCCAGCGGGACGGATAGCAATCAGCCCCAGCATTTT
cdr3_aa: CASGTDSNQPQHF

cdr3_length: 15
j_call: TRBJ2-7
clone_size: .
d_call: .
v_call: TRBV15
cdr3_nt: TGTGCCACCAGCAGAGATCAGGAGTCGGACTACGAGCAGTACTTC
cdr3_aa: CATSRDQESDYEQYF

cdr3_length: 14
j_call: TRBJ2-1
clone_size: .
d_call: TRBD2
v_call: TRBV6-1
cdr3_nt: TGTGCCAGCAATCTAGCGGGTGCCTGGAATGAGCAGTTCTTC
cdr3_aa: CASNLAGAWNEQFF

cdr3_length: 18
j_call: TRBJ1-6
clone_size: .
d_call: TRBD1
v_call: TRBV5-6
cdr3_nt: TGTGCCAGCAGCAACCCGGCAGGGGGCAAATTTGCCGGTTCACCCCTCCACTTT
cdr3_aa: CASSNPAGGKFAGSPLHF

cdr3_length: 14
j_call: TRBJ1-4
clone_size: .
d_call: .
v_call: TRBV19
cdr3_nt: TGTGCCACCTCGGGGAGCCAGGCCTTCGAAAAACTGTTTTTT
cdr3_aa: CATSGSQAFEKLFF

cdr3_length: 15
j_call: TRBJ1-5
clone_size: .
d_call: TRBD1
v_call: TRBV10-3
cdr3_nt: TGTGCCACCCGGACAGGGTCAGCGAACGATCAGCCCCAGCATTTT
cdr3_aa: CATRTGSANDQPQHF

cdr3_length: 16
j_call: TRBJ1-1
clone_size: .
d_call: .
v_call: TRBV10-3
cdr3_nt: TGTGCCATCAGTGAGGGAGCTCAAACGTGGGGCACTGAAGCTTTCTTT
cdr3_aa: CAISEGAQTWGTEAFF

cdr3_length: 13
j_call: TRBJ2-1
clone_size: .
d_call: .
v_call: TRBV2
cdr3_nt: TGTGCCAGCAGTGGACTAGCCTACAATGAGCAGTTCTTC
cdr3_aa: CASSGLAYNEQFF

cdr3_length: 12
j_call: TRBJ1-2
clone_size: .
d_call: .
v_call: TRBV15
cdr3_nt: TGTGCCACCAGCACCCAAGGTCGGGGCTACACCTTC
cdr3_aa: CATSTQGRGYTF

cdr3_length: 16
j_call: TRBJ1-5
clone_size: .
d_call: .
v_call: TRBV11-2
cdr3_nt: TGTGCCAGCAGCTTCGGGGCAGGGGCTAGCAATCAGCCCCAGCATTTT
cdr3_aa: CASSFGAGASNQPQHF

cdr3_length: 18
j_call: TRBJ1-1
clone_size: .
d_call: .
v_call: TRBV19
cdr3_nt: TGTGCCAGTAGTATAAAAGTCTTGAGCCGGGGGTGGAACACTGAAGCTTTCTTT
cdr3_aa: CASSIKVLSRGWNTEAFF

cdr3_length: 15
j_call: TRBJ2-7
clone_size: .
d_call: TRBD1
v_call: TRBV9
cdr3_nt: TGTGCCAGCAGCGTAGCGGGCCAGGGGGCCTACGAGCAGTACTTC
cdr3_aa: CASSVAGQGAYEQYF

cdr3_length: 15
j_call: TRBJ2-3
clone_size: .
d_call: TRBD1
v_call: TRBV5-1
cdr3_nt: TGCGCCAGCAGCTCACCGGGACAGACCACAGATACGCAGTATTTT
cdr3_aa: CASSSPGQTTDTQYF

cdr3_length: 11
j_call: TRBJ1-1
clone_size: .
d_call: .
v_call: TRBV6-5
cdr3_nt: TGTGCCAGCAGTCACAATACTGAAGCTTTCTTT
cdr3_aa: CASSHNTEAFF

cdr3_length: 13
j_call: TRBJ2-5
clone_size: .
d_call: .
v_call: TRBV7-8
cdr3_nt: TGTGCCAGCAGCTTAGTAGGGGGGGAGACCCAGTACTTC
cdr3_aa: CASSLVGGETQYF